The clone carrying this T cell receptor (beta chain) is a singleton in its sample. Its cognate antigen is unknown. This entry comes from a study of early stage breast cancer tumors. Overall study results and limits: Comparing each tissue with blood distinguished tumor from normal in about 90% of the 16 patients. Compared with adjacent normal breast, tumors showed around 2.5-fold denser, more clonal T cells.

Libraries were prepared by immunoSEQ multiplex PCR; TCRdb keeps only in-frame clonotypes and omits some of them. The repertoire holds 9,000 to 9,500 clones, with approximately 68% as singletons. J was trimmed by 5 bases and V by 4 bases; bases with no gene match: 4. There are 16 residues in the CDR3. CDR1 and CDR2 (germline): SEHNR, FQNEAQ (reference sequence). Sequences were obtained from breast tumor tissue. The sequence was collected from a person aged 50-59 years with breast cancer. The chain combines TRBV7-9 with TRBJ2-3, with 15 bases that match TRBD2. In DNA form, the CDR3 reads TGTGCCAGCAGCTGGACTAGCGGGGGGGCCGGAGATACGCAGTATTTT. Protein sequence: CASSWTSGGAGDTQYF.